These 19 T cell receptor beta chains were sequenced from one sample in a study of T cells expressing NK-cell markers. One entry per CDR3 protein, without DNA, is what TCRdb gives after re-calling the 5' RACE reads. The sample has tens of thousands of distinct CDR3 sequences, and its top ten clones hold 50% to 60%. Sequences were obtained from blood T cells: a sorted CD56 or NKG2C T cell subset, CD4+ or CD8+ T cells, or bulk PBMC T cells (not recorded which). Receptors originate from a man aged 18 to 70 in good health.

This chain links TRBV7-6 with TRBJ2-7; the D call from TCRdb, TRBD1, cannot be confirmed without DNA. The CDR3 spans 15 residues. Germline V gene lookup returns CDR1 SGHVS and CDR2 FNYEAQ. CDR3 protein: CASSLEDRGNYEQYF.

J is TRBJ2-7 and V is TRBV29-1; TCRdb proposes TRBD1, but this gene call is untestable without DNA. In germline, CDR1 is SQVTM, CDR2 ANQGSEA. This CDR3 comprises 13 residues. The CDR3 reads CSVARGAHYEQYF.

The chain links TRBV28 to TRBJ1-6; TCRdb's assignment of TRBD1 cannot be checked, as there is no DNA. CDR1 is MDHEN and CDR2 is SYDVKM in the germline V gene. CDR3 length: 17 amino acids. CDR3 sequence reads: CASSPGQGGDTSSPLHF.

The J gene is TRBJ1-2, the V gene TRBV5-1; TCRdb's D gene call, TRBD1, goes unchecked for lack of DNA. This CDR3 comprises 12 residues. The germline V gene encodes CDR1 SGHRS and CDR2 YFSETQ. The CDR3 sequence is CASKGGVDGYTF.

The chain joins TRBV5-1 to TRBJ2-5; TCRdb's D call, TRBD1, is unchecked because there is no DNA. Germline-derived CDR1 and CDR2 are SGHRS and YFSETQ. The CDR3 sequence is 14 residues long. CDR3 sequence: CASSPGTGEKTQYF.

The J gene is TRBJ2-7, the V gene TRBV4-2; checking the TCRdb D call of TRBD1 is not possible without DNA. This CDR3 has 16 residues. Germline assignment: CDR1 LGHNA and CDR2 YNFKEQ. The CDR3 sequence: CASSQEWRQGASQQYF.

The V and J genes are TRBV7-9 and TRBJ2-7; without DNA, the TCRdb call of TRBD2 cannot be checked. The CDR3 is made up of 13 amino acids. Germline CDR1 and CDR2: SEHNR and FQNEAQ (reference sequence). The CDR3 here is CASSLGLMDEQYF.

The rearrangement uses TRBV5-4 and TRBJ2-7; TCRdb gives TRBD1 as the D gene, but with no DNA this cannot be confirmed. CDR1 SGHNT and CDR2 YYREEE come from the germline V gene (reference sequence). The CDR3 length is 13 residues. This CDR3 is CASRPGQVDEQYF.

The rearrangement joins TRBV2 to TRBJ2-5. This CDR3 region has 14 residues. Germline V gives CDR1 SNHLY, CDR2 FYNNEI. The chain's CDR3 is CASSEAPIWETQYF.

The chain joins TRBV9 to TRBJ2-2; TCRdb selects TRBD1, and the lack of DNA leaves this call unchecked. The CDR3 extends over 18 amino acids. The germline V gene encodes CDR1 SGDLS and CDR2 YYNGEE. The CDR3 protein is CASSEPRQGLTGTGELFF.

The chain recombines TRBV6-1 with TRBJ2-7; TCRdb selects TRBD1, and the lack of DNA leaves this call unchecked. From germline, CDR1 is MNHNS and CDR2 SASEGT. This CDR3 is 16 amino acids long. The CDR3 region is CASSLTPEGALYEQYF.

The rearrangement joins TRBV6-2 or TRBV6-3 to TRBJ2-4. Germline CDR1 is MNHEY and CDR2 is SVGEGT. The CDR3 sequence is 15 residues long. The CDR3 reads CASSYAGIAKNIQYF.

V gene TRBV12-3 or TRBV12-4 combines with J gene TRBJ2-4; TCRdb selects TRBD1, and the lack of DNA leaves this call unchecked. This CDR3 contains 16 residues. CDR3 in amino acids: CASSPGTELAKNIQYF.

This rearrangement joins TRBV6-2 or TRBV6-3 to TRBJ2-7; lacking DNA, the TRBD2 call made by TCRdb goes unchecked. The length of the CDR3 is 15 residues. Germline V gene data show CDR1 as MNHEY and CDR2 as SVGEGT. The CDR3 protein is CASTYGVAGAYEQYF.

The chain couples TRBV20-1 to TRBJ2-3. Germline loops: CDR1 DFQATT, CDR2 SNEGSKA (reference sequence). The CDR3 loop spans 14 amino acids. The CDR3 protein is CSARDPRDTDTQYF.

The chain carries TRBV4-1 and TRBJ1-6; without DNA, the TCRdb call of TRBD1 cannot be checked. CDR3 length: 15 residues. Per germline, CDR1 MGHRA and CDR2 YSYEKL. CDR3 loop: CASSQGTAYNSPLHF.

The V call is TRBV27, the J call TRBJ2-1; the TRBD1 assignment by TCRdb is unverifiable without DNA. The germline V gene encodes CDR1 MNHEY and CDR2 SMNVEV (reference sequence). The CDR3 sequence is 13 residues long. This CDR3 is CASSPDSYNEQFF.

The V and J genes are TRBV5-6 and TRBJ1-3. The length of the CDR3 is 16 residues. The germline gives CDR1 SGHDT, CDR2 YYEEEE. The CDR3 protein is CASSLGQTNSGNTIYF.

J is TRBJ1-1 and V is TRBV6-1; TCRdb lists TRBD1, though no DNA is available to test this call. The CDR3 extends over 14 amino acids. Germline V gene lookup returns CDR1 MNHNS and CDR2 SASEGT. The CDR3 loop reads CASRQGTGYTEAFF.